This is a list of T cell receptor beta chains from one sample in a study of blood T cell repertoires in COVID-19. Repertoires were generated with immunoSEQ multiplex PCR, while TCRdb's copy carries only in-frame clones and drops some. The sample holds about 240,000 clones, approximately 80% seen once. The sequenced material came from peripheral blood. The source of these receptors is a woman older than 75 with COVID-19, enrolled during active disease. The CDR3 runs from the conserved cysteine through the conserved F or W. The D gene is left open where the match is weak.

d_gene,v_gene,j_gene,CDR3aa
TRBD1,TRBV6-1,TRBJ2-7,CASSEGTGGPYEQYF
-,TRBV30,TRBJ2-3,CAWSKSTGTTDTQYF
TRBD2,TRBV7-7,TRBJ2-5,CASSLGLAGGQETQYF
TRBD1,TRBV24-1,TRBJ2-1,CATSDRTGAFTYNEQFF
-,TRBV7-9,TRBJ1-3,CASSLEGLRSGNTIYF
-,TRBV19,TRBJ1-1,CASSSQIYSTEAFF
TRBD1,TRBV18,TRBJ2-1,CASSSGTGREQFF
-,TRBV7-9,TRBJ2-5,CASSLTGVETQYF
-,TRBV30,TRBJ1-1,CAWSAPWGGPTEAFF
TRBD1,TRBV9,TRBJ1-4,CASSVGTGSEKLFF
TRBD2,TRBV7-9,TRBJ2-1,CASSPTSDNEQFF
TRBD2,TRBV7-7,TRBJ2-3,CASSFSGGAGDTQYF
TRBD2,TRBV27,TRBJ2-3,CASSGGRTSGRTDTQYF
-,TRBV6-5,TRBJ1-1,CASSLNYQGRAFF
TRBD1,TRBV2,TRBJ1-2,CASSELSDRGSYTF
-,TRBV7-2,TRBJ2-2,CASSLVRGPGELFF
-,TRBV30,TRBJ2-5,CAWSLPWGRQETQYF
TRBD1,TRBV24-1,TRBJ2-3,CAVSGGGTDTQYF
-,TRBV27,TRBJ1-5,CASSPIRNQPQHF
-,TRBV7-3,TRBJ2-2,CASSLTRTGELFF
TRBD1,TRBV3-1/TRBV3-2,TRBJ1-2,CASSRSGTEGGYTF
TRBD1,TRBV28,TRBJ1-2,CASMEGQGASGYTF
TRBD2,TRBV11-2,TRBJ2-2,CASSSWTSGRVRAGELFF
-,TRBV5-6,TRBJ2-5,CASSSQETQYF
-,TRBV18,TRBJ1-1,CASSPISGNTEAFF
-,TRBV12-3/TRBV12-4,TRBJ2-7,CASSLPTYEQYF
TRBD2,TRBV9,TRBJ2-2,CASSVPLSGAGELFF
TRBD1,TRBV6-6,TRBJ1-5,CASSWTGAGNQPQHF
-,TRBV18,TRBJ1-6,CASSSYNSPLHF
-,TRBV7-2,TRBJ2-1,CASSLGGGGENEQFF
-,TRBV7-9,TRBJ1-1,CASSPGQRRQEAFF
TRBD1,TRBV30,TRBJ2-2,CAWATGGGTGGELFF
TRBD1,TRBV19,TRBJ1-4,CASSMGQGGEKLFF
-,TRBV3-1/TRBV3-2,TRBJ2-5,CASSQVPSKTQYF
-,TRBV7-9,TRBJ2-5,CASSLIGSETQYF
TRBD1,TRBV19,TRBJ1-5,CASSKGPHRGQPQHF
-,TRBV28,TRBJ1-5,CASSFRARLSNQPQHF